The rows below give T cell receptor beta chains drawn from one sample of a study of T cell clones after liver transplantation. Using immunoSEQ multiplex PCR, the repertoire was profiled, and TCRdb retains in-frame clones only, with some absent. The sample holds approximately 50,000 clones, over 55% seen once. The source material was CD4+ T cells from blood, sampled less than 70 months after liver transplant. The source of these receptors is a human patient who received a liver transplant. Some of the T cells might come from the graft donor. CDR3s include the opening cysteine and the closing phenylalanine or tryptophan. D genes are given only for firm matches. Clone size is shown for a subset of rows, as once, few, many or a class of expanded clone.

TRBJ2-1	once	TRBD1	TRBV5-1	CASSLGQSNEQFF	TGCGCCAGCAGCCTGGGACAGTCCAATGAGCAGTTCTTC
TRBJ2-7	once	.	TRBV15	CATSRITGTFRTRQYF	TGTGCCACCAGCAGAATAACGGGGACATTTCGAACACGGCAGTACTTC
TRBJ2-7	many	TRBD2	TRBV2	CASSGGTSGYEQYF	TGTGCCAGCAGTGGAGGGACTAGCGGTTACGAGCAGTACTTC
TRBJ1-1	.	TRBD1	TRBV6-1	CAGSRDRRLEAFF	TGTGCCGGTTCCCGGGACAGGAGGCTAGAAGCTTTCTTT
TRBJ2-1	.	.	TRBV18	CASSPLSGRAGEQFF	TGTGCCAGCTCACCACTGAGCGGCCGGGCGGGGGAGCAGTTCTTC
TRBJ1-2	.	TRBD1	TRBV6-6	CASIRGSTGGEVYTF	TGTGCCAGCATCCGAGGTAGTACAGGGGGCGAAGTCTACACCTTC
TRBJ2-7	.	TRBD2	TRBV5-5	CASSILAVGPYEQYF	TGTGCCAGCAGCATCCTAGCGGTGGGGCCCTACGAGCAGTACTTC
TRBJ1-2	few	.	TRBV30	CAWRGTGFYGYTF	TGTGCCTGGAGGGGAACAGGGTTCTATGGCTACACCTTC
TRBJ1-6	.	.	TRBV7-1	CASSLGASPLHF	TGTGCCAGCAGCTTAGGGGCTTCACCCCTCCACTTT
TRBJ2-1	.	TRBD2	TRBV9	CASSANSTSGGARYNEQFF	TGTGCCAGCAGCGCGAACTCGACTAGCGGGGGGGCGAGGTACAATGAGCAGTTCTTC
TRBJ1-1	few	.	TRBV19	CASSISGWTEAFF	TGTGCCAGTAGTATCTCAGGGTGGACTGAAGCTTTCTTT
TRBJ1-3	.	.	TRBV13	CASTPGLSGNTIYF	TGTGCCAGCACCCCCGGGCTCTCTGGAAACACCATATATTTT
TRBJ1-1	few	.	TRBV18	CASSPPSAEAFF	TGTGCCAGCTCACCACCGTCCGCTGAAGCTTTCTTT
TRBJ2-3	once	TRBD1	TRBV29-1	CSVDRGQDTQYF	TGCAGCGTTGACAGGGGGCAAGATACGCAGTATTTT
TRBJ2-3	.	TRBD2	TRBV7-2	CASSFTSGGMTDTQYF	TGTGCCAGCAGCTTTACTAGCGGGGGGATGACAGATACGCAGTATTTT
TRBJ1-2	.	.	TRBV18	CASSSLGEAYGYTF	TGTGCCAGCTCGTCGTTGGGGGAGGCCTATGGCTACACCTTC
TRBJ2-7	.	.	TRBV19	CASSRAGTSYEQYF	TGTGCCAGTAGTAGGGCCGGGACGTCCTACGAGCAGTACTTC
TRBJ1-4	.	.	TRBV28	CASSSPPAGTNEKLFF	TGTGCCAGCAGTTCACCCCCGGCGGGAACTAATGAAAAACTGTTTTTT
TRBJ2-7	.	.	TRBV5-1	CASSLGQEQNEQYF	TGCGCCAGCAGCTTGGGACAGGAGCAGAACGAGCAGTACTTC
TRBJ1-2	.	TRBD1	TRBV28	CASMVRDRGKGYTF	TGTGCCAGCATGGTCCGGGACAGGGGAAAGGGCTACACCTTC
TRBJ2-3	once	.	TRBV7-3	CASSYQVGDTQYF	TGTGCCAGCAGCTATCAAGTCGGAGATACGCAGTATTTT
TRBJ2-6	.	.	TRBV5-4	CASSRDRISGANVLTF	TGTGCCAGCAGCCGCGACAGGATCTCTGGGGCCAACGTCCTGACTTTC
TRBJ1-1	.	.	TRBV28	CASRSPGNTEAFF	TGTGCCAGCAGATCCCCGGGGAACACTGAAGCTTTCTTT
TRBJ2-7	few	TRBD1	TRBV10-3	CAIRRQGSGYEQYF	TGTGCCATCAGGAGACAGGGGTCCGGCTACGAGCAGTACTTC
TRBJ2-5	.	.	TRBV18	CASSPAGLETQYF	TGTGCCAGCTCACCAGCAGGGTTGGAGACCCAGTACTTC
TRBJ1-4	.	TRBD1	TRBV18	CASSPLGQGEKLFF	TGTGCCAGCTCACCATTGGGACAGGGGGAAAAACTGTTTTTT
TRBJ1-6	.	.	TRBV4-2	CASSLDPNSPLHF	TGTGCCAGCAGCCTAGATCCAAATTCACCCCTCCACTTT
TRBJ1-1	.	.	TRBV5-5	CASSLEHYTEAFF	TGTGCCAGCAGCTTGGAACACTACACTGAAGCTTTCTTT
TRBJ2-1	once	.	TRBV11-1	CASSLVGGYNEQFF	TGTGCCAGCAGCTTAGTGGGGGGCTACAATGAGCAGTTCTTC
TRBJ2-7	few	.	TRBV28	CASRTGTLYSYEQYF	TGTGCCAGCAGAACCGGGACACTTTACTCCTACGAGCAGTACTTC
TRBJ1-4	.	TRBD1	TRBV27	CASSRRQGPSDKNEKLFF	TGTGCCAGCAGTCGTAGACAGGGCCCTTCCGACAAGAATGAAAAACTGTTTTTT
TRBJ2-2	few	TRBD2	TRBV5-6	CASSPLAGVTGELFF	TGTGCCAGCAGCCCCCTAGCGGGGGTTACCGGGGAGCTGTTTTTT
TRBJ1-2	.	TRBD1	TRBV10-3	CAISDSRDRGVNGYTF	TGTGCCATCAGTGACAGCCGGGACAGGGGGGTTAATGGCTACACCTTC
TRBJ2-7	.	TRBD1	TRBV28	CASRGTGSYEQYF	TGTGCCAGCAGGGGGACAGGCTCCTACGAGCAGTACTTC
TRBJ2-3	few	.	TRBV5-1	CASSLALGGRDTQYF	TGCGCCAGCAGCTTGGCCCTCGGGGGGCGGGATACGCAGTATTTT
TRBJ1-1	.	.	TRBV20-1	CSARLLTEAFF	TGCAGTGCTAGACTTCTGACTGAAGCTTTCTTT
TRBJ1-1	.	.	TRBV1	CTSSQEKHRGNTEAFF	TGCACCAGCAGCCAAGAGAAGCACAGGGGGAACACTGAAGCTTTCTTT
TRBJ1-2	.	TRBD1	TRBV30	CACGRDRPYGYTF	TGTGCCTGTGGCCGGGACAGGCCCTATGGCTACACCTTC
TRBJ2-1	.	.	TRBV5-1	CASSLEGGGNEQFF	TGCGCCAGCAGCTTGGAAGGAGGGGGCAATGAGCAGTTCTTC
TRBJ2-2	.	TRBD1	TRBV6-1	CASSARDSTTGELFF	TGTGCCAGCAGTGCCCGGGACAGTACCACCGGGGAGCTGTTTTTT
TRBJ2-7	once	TRBD1	TRBV19	CASSPMQGARAEQYF	TGTGCCAGTAGTCCAATGCAGGGGGCGCGGGCCGAGCAGTACTTC
TRBJ2-3	.	.	TRBV29-1	CSVERTTSTDTQYF	TGCAGCGTTGAACGGACCACTAGCACAGATACGCAGTATTTT
TRBJ1-1	.	.	TRBV30	CAWRAKMNTEAFF	TGTGCCTGGAGGGCAAAGATGAACACTGAAGCTTTCTTT
TRBJ1-1	.	TRBD1	TRBV7-9	CASREDRGRSAFF	TGTGCCAGCAGGGAGGACAGGGGGCGGTCAGCTTTCTTT
TRBJ1-3	.	TRBD1	TRBV5-1	CASSLTGGSGNTIYF	TGCGCCAGCAGCTTGACAGGGGGCTCTGGAAACACCATATATTTT
TRBJ1-5	few	.	TRBV25-1	CASSDRRTHQPQHF	TGTGCCAGCAGTGATCGTAGGACGCACCAGCCCCAGCATTTT
TRBJ2-2	many	TRBD1	TRBV5-6	CASSEGPDRGTGELFF	TGTGCCAGCAGCGAGGGCCCCGACAGGGGCACCGGGGAGCTGTTTTTT
TRBJ1-1	once	.	TRBV13	CASSPSQNTEAFF	TGTGCCAGCAGCCCCTCCCAGAACACTGAAGCTTTCTTT
TRBJ1-6	.	.	TRBV7-2	CASTPPRGGAQSPLHF	TGTGCCAGCACCCCCCCTCGAGGGGGGGCTCAATCACCCCTCCACTTT
TRBJ2-2	.	.	TRBV27	CASKISGTPGELFF	TGTGCCAGCAAGATTTCCGGGACTCCCGGGGAGCTGTTTTTT
TRBJ1-6	.	.	TRBV28	CASSLSGALFSYNSPLHF	TGTGCCAGCAGTTTATCAGGGGCCCTTTTTTCCTATAATTCACCCCTCCACTTT
TRBJ2-1	.	.	TRBV10-2	CASRDFNEQFF	TGCGCCAGCAGGGACTTCAATGAGCAGTTCTTC